Listed here is a single T cell receptor (beta chain). The PCR used 60 Vbeta and 13 Jbeta primers. The data were produced by immunoSEQ multiplex PCR, yet TCRdb's version contains in-frame clones alone and is incomplete. The sample records about 150,000 clones, 65% to 80% being singletons. These data are taken from a study of cytomegalovirus exposure and HLA in healthy donors. The CDR3 covers 14 residues. V lost 4 bases, J lost 0 bases, and 10 bases lay in between. Per germline, CDR1 SGHDT and CDR2 YYEEEE. The material sequenced was PBMCs. The receptor was isolated from a male donor in good health and CMV-seronegative. The V call is TRBV5-6, the J call TRBJ1-2; no reliable D call. The chain's CDR3 is CASSRALANYGYTF. CDR3 bases: TGTGCCAGCAGCCGAGCCTTAGCTAACTATGGCTACACCTTC.